The table lists the clone carrying this TCR beta chain with many counts. Its antigen is as yet unknown. The data stem from a study of T cells after posttransplantation cyclophosphamide. Points from the study as a whole: Recipient CMV seropositivity and CMV reactivation strongly tracked TRB clonality.

Generated by immunoSEQ multiplex PCR, the TCRdb table keeps only in-frame clones and is missing some. The sample holds tens of thousands of clones, and no clone turns up only once. This clonotype was obtained from a man aged 35-49 years in good health, CMV-negative, and a related stem cell transplant donor. The sequenced sample was PBMCs.

The CDR3 loop reads CANSLQVRYEQYF. CDR3 in DNA: TGCGCCAACTCGCTACAGGTACGCTACGAGCAGTACTTC. This chain connects TRBV10-1 to TRBJ2-7; maybe TRBD1 (5 bases). Per germline, CDR1 WNHNN and CDR2 SYGVQD (reference sequence). The CDR3 sequence is 13 residues long. The V end was cut by 10 bases, the J end by 3 bases, with 16 bases between.